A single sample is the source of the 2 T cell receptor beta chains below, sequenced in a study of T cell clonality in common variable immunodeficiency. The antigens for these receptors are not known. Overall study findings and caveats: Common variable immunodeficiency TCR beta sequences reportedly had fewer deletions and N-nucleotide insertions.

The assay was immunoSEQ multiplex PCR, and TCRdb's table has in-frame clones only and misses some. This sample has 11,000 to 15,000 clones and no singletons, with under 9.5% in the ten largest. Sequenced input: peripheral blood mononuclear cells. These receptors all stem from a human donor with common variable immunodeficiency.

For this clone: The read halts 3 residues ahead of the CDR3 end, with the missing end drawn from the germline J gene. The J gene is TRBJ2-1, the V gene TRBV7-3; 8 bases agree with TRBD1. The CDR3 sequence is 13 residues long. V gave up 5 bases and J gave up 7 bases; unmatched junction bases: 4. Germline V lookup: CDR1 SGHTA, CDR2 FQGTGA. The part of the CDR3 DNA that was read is TGTGCCAGCAGCCTAGACAGGGGAAATGAG. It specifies CASSLDRGNE. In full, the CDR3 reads CASSLDRGNEQFF. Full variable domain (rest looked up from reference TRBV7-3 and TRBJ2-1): GAGVSQTPSNKVTEKGKYVELRCDPISGHTALYWYRQSLGQGPEFLIYFQGTGAADDSGLPNDRFFAVRPEGSVSTLKIQRTERGDSAVYLCASSLDRGNEQFFGPGTRLTVL.

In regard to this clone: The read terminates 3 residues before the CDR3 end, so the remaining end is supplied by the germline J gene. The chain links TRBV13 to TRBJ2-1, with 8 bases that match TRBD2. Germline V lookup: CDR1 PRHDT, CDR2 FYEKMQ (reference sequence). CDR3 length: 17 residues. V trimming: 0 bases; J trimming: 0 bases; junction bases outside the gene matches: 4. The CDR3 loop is CASSLGPSGSSYNEQFF. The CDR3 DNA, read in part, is TGTGCCAGCAGCTTAGGCCCGAGCGGGAGCTCCTACAATGAG. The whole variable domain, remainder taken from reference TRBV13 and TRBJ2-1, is AAGVIQSPRHLIKEKRETATLKCYPIPRHDTVYWYQQGPGQDPQFLISFYEKMQSDKGSIPDRFSAQQFSDYHSELNMSSLELGDSALYFCASSLGPSGSSYNEQFFGPGTRLTVL.